The 25 T cell receptor beta chains below were found in one sample sequenced in a study of blood T cell repertoires in COVID-19. Sequencing was performed with immunoSEQ multiplex PCR; in TCRdb, only in-frame clones are kept and a portion is missing. This table has 200,000 to 250,000 clones, approximately 84% appearing once. Sequencing was done on a sample of PBMCs or T cells enriched from blood (not recorded which). The receptor set was obtained from a man aged 40-49 years who had recovered from COVID-19.

In this sample, this clone turned up a few times. This chain connects TRBV10-2 to TRBJ1-1; D is possibly TRBD1 (5 bases). Trimming removed 6 bases from V and 1 base from J, with 9 bases in between. The germline V gene encodes CDR1 WSHSY and CDR2 SAAADI. This CDR3 spans 13 amino acids. Here the CDR3 reads CASSEQENTEAFF. The DNA for the CDR3 is TGCGCCAGCAGCGAACAGGAGAACACTGAAGCTTTCTTT.

This sequence joins TRBV15 and TRBJ1-2, with D possibly matching TRBD1 (6 bases). Germline V gives CDR1 LNHNV, CDR2 YYDKDF (reference sequence). This CDR3 contains 13 residues. Trimming left V 9 bases short and J 2 bases short, with 13 bases between. The CDR3 region is CATTRDRNYGYTF. CDR3 bases: TGTGCCACAACACGTGACAGGAACTATGGCTACACCTTC.

The CDR3 spells CASSVGRITNYGYTF. CDR3 nucleotides: TGTGCCAGCAGCGTGGGCAGGATCACTAACTATGGCTACACCTTC. The rearrangement joins TRBV7-6 to TRBJ1-2; D gene unclear. The CDR3 runs to 15 residues. Germline values: CDR1 SGHVS, CDR2 FNYEAQ. Trimming stripped 5 bases from V and 0 bases from J, with 13 bases between. Using reference TRBV7-6 and TRBJ1-2 for the parts outside the CDR3, the full variable domain is GAGVSQSPRYKVTKRGQDVALRCDPISGHVSLYWYRQALGQGPEFLTYFNYEAQQDKSGLPNDRFSAERPEGSISTLTIQRTEQRDSAMYRCASSVGRITNYGYTFGSGTRLTVV.

The chain employs TRBV3-1 (or the pseudogene TRBV3-2) and TRBJ2-5; perhaps TRBD1 as D (5 bases). The V gene lost 2 bases and the J gene lost 4 bases, with 14 bases spanning the gap. The CDR3 totals 15 residues. The V gene's germline CDR1 is LGHDT and CDR2 YNNKEL (reference sequence). DNA of the CDR3: TGTGCCAGCAGCCAATCCACAGGTTGGTCAGAGACCCAGTACTTC. It yields the protein CASSQSTGWSETQYF.

This rearrangement joins TRBV3-1 (or the pseudogene TRBV3-2) to TRBJ2-7; 7 bases line up with TRBD2. Germline V gives CDR1 LGHDT, CDR2 YNNKEL (reference sequence). The CDR3 extends over 15 amino acids. V shed 4 bases and J 2 bases; nucleotides not matched to a gene: 8. CDR3: CASSPLGGATYEQYF. The CDR3 nucleotides are TGTGCCAGCAGCCCCCTGGGAGGGGCCACCTACGAGCAGTACTTC.

This clone was recorded once. This chain connects TRBV4-2 to TRBJ1-4, with 11 nucleotides matching TRBD1. Trimming cost V 4 bases and J 3 bases; bases outside gene matches: 19. The CDR3 loop spans 21 amino acids. Germline lookup yields CDR1 LGHNA and CDR2 YNFKEQ. In DNA, the CDR3 is TGTGCCAGCAGCCCAGCCATACTCCCGGGACAGGGGGTTTTGTCTAATGAAAAACTGTTTTTT. This encodes CASSPAILPGQGVLSNEKLFF.

The chain employs TRBV11-2 and TRBJ1-2; TRBD1 agrees at 8 bases. The CDR3 covers 15 residues. The germline gives CDR1 SGHAT, CDR2 FQNNGV. V was clipped by 3 bases and J by 1 base; unmatched bases: 4. This chain's CDR3 is CASSFLGQGNYGYTF. In DNA, the CDR3 is TGTGCCAGCAGCTTCCTCGGACAGGGTAACTATGGCTACACCTTC.

This clone was seen just once. Other DNA sequences from this sample encode an identical CDR3 as well. The chain employs TRBV11-2 and TRBJ2-3; 9 nucleotides match TRBD2. The CDR3 is 15 amino acids. V lost 1 base to trimming and J lost 3 bases; unmatched junction nucleotides: 2. CDR1 is SGHAT, CDR2 FQNNGV, per germline. The CDR3 region has the DNA TGTGCCAGCAGCTTAGTGGCGGGGGGGACAGATACGCAGTATTTT. Translating gives CASSLVAGGTDTQYF.

This clone is a singleton in its sample. The CDR3 nucleotides are TGTGCCAGCAGCGTGACTAGCGCCGGTCGAGAGCAGTACTTC. Its translation is CASSVTSAGREQYF. V is TRBV9 and J is TRBJ2-7, with 8 bases lining up with TRBD2. Germline V gene sequence: CDR1 SGDLS, CDR2 YYNGEE. The CDR3 is made up of 14 amino acids. V was clipped by 2 bases and J by 7 bases; unmatched bases: 8.

This chain joins TRBV24-1 and TRBJ1-1, with D possibly being TRBD1 (6 bases). The V end lost 7 bases, the J end lost 2 bases, and 16 bases lay between the germline ends. Germline loops: CDR1 KGHDR, CDR2 SFDVKD. This CDR3 is 15 amino acids long. The CDR3 nucleotides read TGTGCCACCAGGGCGTGGGGGGGCCCCAACACTGAAGCTTTCTTT. This gives the protein CATRAWGGPNTEAFF.

The chain links TRBV3-1 (or the pseudogene TRBV3-2) to TRBJ2-5, with TRBD2 matching 10 bases. The CDR3 loop spans 15 amino acids. J lost 5 bases, V lost 8 bases, and 11 bases had no gene match. Germline CDR1 LGHDT, CDR2 YNNKEL (reference sequence). This chain's CDR3 is CASRTSGDSGETQYF. CDR3 in DNA: TGTGCCAGCCGAACTAGCGGGGACAGTGGGGAGACCCAGTACTTC.

J is TRBJ1-1 and V is TRBV6-2 or TRBV6-3; 8 bases fit TRBD1. This CDR3 is built from 16 residues. Germline values: CDR1 MNHEY, CDR2 SVGEGT. The V and J ends lost 0 bases and 0 bases, in that order; junction bases with no gene match: 3. The CDR3 DNA is TGTGCCAGCAGTTACTCTCAGACAGGGGTGAACACTGAAGCTTTCTTT. Its protein is CASSYSQTGVNTEAFF.

The rearrangement joins TRBV6-2 or TRBV6-3 to TRBJ1-2, with D perhaps TRBD1 (5 bases). V lost 2 bases to trimming and J lost 5 bases, with 9 bases between them. The CDR3 runs to 13 residues. The germline V gene has CDR1 MNHEY and CDR2 SVGEGT. The CDR3 spells CASSYRDLYGYTF. In DNA form, the CDR3 reads TGTGCCAGCAGTTACCGGGACTTGTATGGCTACACCTTC.

V usage is TRBV3-1 (or the pseudogene TRBV3-2) and J usage is TRBJ2-3, with TRBD2 matching 12 bases. CDR1 is LGHDT, CDR2 YNNKEL, per germline (reference sequence). This CDR3 is built from 16 residues. Trimming at V came to 2 bases and at J to 4 bases, leaving 4 bases not matched to a gene. The CDR3: CASSQNLAGGPDTQYF. As DNA, the CDR3 is TGTGCCAGCAGCCAAAATCTAGCGGGAGGGCCAGATACGCAGTATTTT.

The CDR3, as DNA: TGCGCCAGCAGCTTGCCGCAGGGATCGGGTCACGGAATCTACGAGCAGTACTTC. This gives the protein CASSLPQGSGHGIYEQYF. This chain connects TRBV5-1 to TRBJ2-7; D is perhaps TRBD1 (5 bases). The V gene lost 1 base and the J gene lost 3 bases, with 23 bases spanning the gap. Germline V gene sequence: CDR1 SGHRS, CDR2 YFSETQ. This CDR3 contains 18 residues.

The rearrangement uses TRBV5-1 and TRBJ2-7, with D possibly matching TRBD1 (6 bases). The CDR3 is made up of 15 amino acids. The germline CDR1 and CDR2 sequences are SGHRS and YFSETQ. V lost 2 bases, J lost 5 bases, and 17 bases lay in between. CDR3 amino acids: CASSFGLTGQDEQYF. DNA for the CDR3: TGCGCCAGCAGCTTCGGACTTACAGGGCAGGACGAGCAGTACTTC.

This chain uses TRBV5-1 with TRBJ1-1, with D tentatively TRBD1 (6 bases). V was clipped by 4 bases and J by 5 bases, with 15 bases between them. The CDR3 has 14 amino acids. CDR1 and CDR2 from the germline V gene are SGHRS and YFSETQ. The CDR3 loop is CASSDPQQGTEAFF. CDR3 bases: TGCGCCAGCAGCGATCCACAACAGGGAACTGAAGCTTTCTTT.

The chain recombines TRBV18 with TRBJ2-7; 10 bases are a match to TRBD2. This CDR3 has 17 amino acids. The germline gives CDR1 KGHSH, CDR2 LQKENI. V dropped 3 bases and J dropped 0; count of bases not matched to a gene: 8. CDR3: CASSPRTSGTSSYEQYF. The CDR3 nucleotides are TGTGCCAGCTCACCTAGAACTAGCGGGACGAGCTCCTACGAGCAGTACTTC.

The chain couples TRBV25-1 to TRBJ1-2; maybe TRBD1 (5 bases). The CDR3 spans 13 residues. CDR1 and CDR2 from the germline V gene are MGHDK and SYGVNS. V dropped 7 bases and J dropped 7 bases, with 16 bases sitting between them. The chain's CDR3 is CASTVGGSFGYTF. DNA of the CDR3: TGTGCCAGCACCGTGGGGGGGTCTTTTGGCTACACCTTC.

This sequence joins TRBV6-5 and TRBJ2-1, with 7 bases that match TRBD2. This CDR3 contains 14 residues. The trim removed 8 bases at V and 1 base at J, leaving 5 bases unmatched. Germline V gives CDR1 MNHEY, CDR2 SVGAGI. The CDR3 bases are TGTGCCAGCTATTCGGGAGGATCCTACAATGAGCAGTTCTTC. Its translation: CASYSGGSYNEQFF.

The chain couples TRBV7-9 to TRBJ1-2, with D tentatively TRBD1 (5 bases). CDR1 SEHNR and CDR2 FQNEAQ come from the germline V gene (reference sequence). V was clipped by 5 bases and J by 8 bases, with 24 bases between them. The CDR3 contains 16 residues. The CDR3 DNA reads TGTGCCAGCAGCGAGACTACGGGACTCCTTAAGCCCGGCTACACCTTC. Its translation: CASSETTGLLKPGYTF.

The gene calls are TRBV6-5 and TRBJ1-2; possible D gene TRBD1, 5 bases. The germline V gene has CDR1 MNHEY and CDR2 SVGAGI. The CDR3 spans 14 residues. V lost 5 bases to trimming and J lost 4 bases, with 14 bases between them. The DNA for the CDR3 is TGTGCCAGCAGTCCGAGACAGACAGTCTATGGCTACACCTTC. Translating gives CASSPRQTVYGYTF.

The CDR3, as DNA: TGTGCCAGCAGTTTAGGGGGGGACGGTAACTATGGCTACACCTTC. Encoded protein: CASSLGGDGNYGYTF. The chain employs TRBV27 and TRBJ1-2, with TRBD1 as a possible D gene (5 bases). Germline V gene data show CDR1 as MNHEY and CDR2 as SMNVEV (reference sequence). The CDR3 totals 15 residues. V was clipped by 2 bases and J by 1 base, with 11 bases between them.

This chain connects TRBV15 to TRBJ2-1, with D perhaps matching TRBD2 (6 bases). The germline gives CDR1 LNHNV, CDR2 YYDKDF (reference sequence). The CDR3 runs 14 residues. Between the trimmed V and J ends, which lost 8 bases and 4 bases, there was a span of 15 bases. In nucleotides, the CDR3 is TGTGCCACCTCGGGAGCCAATAGGTACAATGAGCAGTTCTTC. The encoded protein is CATSGANRYNEQFF. Full variable domain (rest looked up from reference TRBV15 and TRBJ2-1): DAMVIQNPRYQVTQFGKPVTLSCSQTLNHNVMYWYQQKSSQAPKLLFHYYDKDFNNEADTPDNFQSRRPNTSFCFLDIRSPGLGDTAMYLCATSGANRYNEQFFGPGTRLTVL.

The V gene is TRBV5-4, the J gene TRBJ1-2; perhaps TRBD1 as D (5 bases). Per germline, CDR1 SGHNT and CDR2 YYREEE (reference sequence). The CDR3 has 18 residues. Trimming cost V 0 bases and J 0 bases, with 18 bases left between them. CDR3 sequence: CASSLEGASPPSNYGYTF. The CDR3 DNA follows: TGTGCCAGCAGCTTGGAAGGGGCCAGCCCGCCTTCTAACTATGGCTACACCTTC.